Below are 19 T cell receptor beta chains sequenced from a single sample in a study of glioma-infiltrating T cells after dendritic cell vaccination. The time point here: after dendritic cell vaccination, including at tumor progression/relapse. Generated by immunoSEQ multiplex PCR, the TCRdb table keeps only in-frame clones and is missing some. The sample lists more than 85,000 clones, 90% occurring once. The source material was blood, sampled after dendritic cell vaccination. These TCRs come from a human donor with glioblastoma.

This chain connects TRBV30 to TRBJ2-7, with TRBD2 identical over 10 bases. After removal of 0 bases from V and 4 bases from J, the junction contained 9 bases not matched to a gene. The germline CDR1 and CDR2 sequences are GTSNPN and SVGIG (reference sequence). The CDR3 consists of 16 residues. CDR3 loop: CAWSVEASGRVYEQYF. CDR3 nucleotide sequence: TGTGCCTGGAGTGTAGAAGCAAGCGGGAGGGTATACGAGCAGTACTTC.

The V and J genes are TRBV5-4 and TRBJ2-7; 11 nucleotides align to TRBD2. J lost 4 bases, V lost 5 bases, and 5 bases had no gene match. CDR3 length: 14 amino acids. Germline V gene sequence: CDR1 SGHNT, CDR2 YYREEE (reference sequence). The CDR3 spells CASSVAGGRYEQYF. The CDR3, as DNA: TGTGCCAGCAGTGTAGCGGGAGGGCGATACGAGCAGTACTTC.

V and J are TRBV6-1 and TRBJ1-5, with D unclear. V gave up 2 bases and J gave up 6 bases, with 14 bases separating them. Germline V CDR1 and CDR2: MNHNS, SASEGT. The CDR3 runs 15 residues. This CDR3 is CASSESGAFGQPQHF. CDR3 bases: TGTGCCAGCAGTGAATCCGGAGCCTTCGGTCAGCCCCAGCATTTT.

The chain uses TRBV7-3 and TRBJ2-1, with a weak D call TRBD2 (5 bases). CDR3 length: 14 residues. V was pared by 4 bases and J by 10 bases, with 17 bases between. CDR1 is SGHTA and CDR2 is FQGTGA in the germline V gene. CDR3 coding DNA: TGTGCCAGCAGCTCGGACTCGGTGTCCGGGGAGCAGTTCTTC. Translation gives CASSSDSVSGEQFF.

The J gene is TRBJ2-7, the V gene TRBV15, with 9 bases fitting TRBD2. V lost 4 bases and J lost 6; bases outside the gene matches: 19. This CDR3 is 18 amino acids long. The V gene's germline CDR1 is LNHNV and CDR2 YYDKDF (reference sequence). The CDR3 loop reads CATSNPRGRRGLALEQYF. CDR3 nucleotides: TGTGCCACCAGCAATCCCCGAGGGAGGCGCGGACTAGCGCTCGAGCAGTACTTC. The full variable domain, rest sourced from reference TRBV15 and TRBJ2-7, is DAMVIQNPRYQVTQFGKPVTLSCSQTLNHNVMYWYQQKSSQAPKLLFHYYDKDFNNEADTPDNFQSRRPNTSFCFLDIRSPGLGDTAMYLCATSNPRGRRGLALEQYFGPGTRLTVT.

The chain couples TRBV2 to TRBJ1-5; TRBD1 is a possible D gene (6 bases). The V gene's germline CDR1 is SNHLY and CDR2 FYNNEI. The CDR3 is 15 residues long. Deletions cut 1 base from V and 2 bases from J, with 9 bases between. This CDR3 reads CASSEDRVGNQPQHF. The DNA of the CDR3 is TGTGCCAGCAGTGAAGACAGGGTTGGCAATCAGCCCCAGCATTTT.

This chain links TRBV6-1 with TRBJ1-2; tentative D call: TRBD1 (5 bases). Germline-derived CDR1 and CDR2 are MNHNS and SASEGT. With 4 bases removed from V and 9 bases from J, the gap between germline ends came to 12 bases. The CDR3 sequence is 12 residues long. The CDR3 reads CASSGRDGSYTF. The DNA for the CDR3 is TGTGCCAGCAGTGGGCGGGACGGGAGCTACACCTTC.

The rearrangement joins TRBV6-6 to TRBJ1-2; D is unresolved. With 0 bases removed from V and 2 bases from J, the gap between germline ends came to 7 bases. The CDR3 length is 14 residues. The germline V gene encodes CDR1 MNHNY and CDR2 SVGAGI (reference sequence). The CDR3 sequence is CASSYSPQNYGYTF. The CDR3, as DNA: TGTGCCAGCAGTTACTCTCCCCAGAACTATGGCTACACCTTC.

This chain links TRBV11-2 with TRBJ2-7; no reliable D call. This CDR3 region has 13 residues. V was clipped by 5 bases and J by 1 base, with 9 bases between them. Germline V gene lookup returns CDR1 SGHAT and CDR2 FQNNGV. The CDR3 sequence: CASSTGPSYEQYF. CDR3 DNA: TGTGCCAGCAGCACGGGTCCTTCCTACGAGCAGTACTTC. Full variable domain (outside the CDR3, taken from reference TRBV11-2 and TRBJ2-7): EAGVAQSPRYKIIEKRQSVAFWCNPISGHATLYWYQQILGQGPKLLIQFQNNGVVDDSQLPKDRFSAERLKGVDSTLKIQPAKLEDSAVYLCASSTGPSYEQYFGPGTRLTVT.

The CDR3 DNA sequence: TGTGCCAGCAGCTTCGCGGGCGGCGGCGAACGCCCTCGCTCCTACGAGCAGTACTTC. This translates into CASSFAGGGERPRSYEQYF. The chain carries TRBV7-8 and TRBJ2-7, with D perhaps TRBD2 (5 bases). The CDR3 extends over 19 amino acids. With 3 bases removed from V and 0 bases from J, the gap between germline ends came to 24 bases. Germline-derived CDR1 and CDR2 are SGHVS and FQNEAQ.

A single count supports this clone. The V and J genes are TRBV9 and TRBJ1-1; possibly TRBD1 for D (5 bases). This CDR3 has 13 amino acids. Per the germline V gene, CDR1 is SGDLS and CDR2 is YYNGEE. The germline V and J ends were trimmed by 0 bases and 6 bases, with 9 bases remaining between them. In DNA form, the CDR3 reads TGTGCCAGCAGCGTAGTTCCAGGGCCTGAAGCTTTCTTT. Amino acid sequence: CASSVVPGPEAFF.

CDR3 in DNA: TGCGCCAGCAGGGGGACAGGGGGAAGTGGAAACACCATATATTTT. Amino acid sequence: CASRGTGGSGNTIYF. The chain employs TRBV5-1 and TRBJ1-3; 11 nucleotides align to TRBD1. Germline-derived CDR1 and CDR2 are SGHRS and YFSETQ. Trimming removed 5 bases from V and 3 bases from J; junction bases left unmatched: 4. The CDR3 extends over 15 amino acids.

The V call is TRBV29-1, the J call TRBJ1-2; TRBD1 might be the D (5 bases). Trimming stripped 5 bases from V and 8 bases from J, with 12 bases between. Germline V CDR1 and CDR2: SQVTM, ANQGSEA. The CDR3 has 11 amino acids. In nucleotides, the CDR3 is TGCAGCGTTCTAGGGGCGGGGGGCTACACCTTC. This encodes CSVLGAGGYTF.

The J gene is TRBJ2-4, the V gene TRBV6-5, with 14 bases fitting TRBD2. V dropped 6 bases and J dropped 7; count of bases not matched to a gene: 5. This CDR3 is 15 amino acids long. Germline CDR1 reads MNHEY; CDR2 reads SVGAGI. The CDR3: CASSPTSGRGNIQYF. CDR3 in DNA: TGTGCCAGCAGCCCGACTAGCGGGAGGGGGAACATTCAGTACTTC.

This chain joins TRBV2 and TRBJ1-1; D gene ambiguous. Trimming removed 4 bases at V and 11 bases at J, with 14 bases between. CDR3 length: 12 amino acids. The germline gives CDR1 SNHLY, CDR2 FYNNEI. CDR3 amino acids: CASSAAVGDAFF. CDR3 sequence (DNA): TGTGCCAGCAGTGCGGCGGTCGGCGACGCTTTCTTT.

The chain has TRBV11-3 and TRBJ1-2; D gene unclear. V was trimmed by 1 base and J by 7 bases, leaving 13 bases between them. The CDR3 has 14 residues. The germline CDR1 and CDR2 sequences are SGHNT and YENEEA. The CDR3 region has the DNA TGTGCCAGCAGCTTAGGTCGGTCAGGCGCTGGCTACACCTTC. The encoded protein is CASSLGRSGAGYTF.

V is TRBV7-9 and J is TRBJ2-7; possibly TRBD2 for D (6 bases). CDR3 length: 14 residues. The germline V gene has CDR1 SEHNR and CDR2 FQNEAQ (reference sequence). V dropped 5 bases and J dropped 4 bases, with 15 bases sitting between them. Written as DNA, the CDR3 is TGTGCCAGCAGCGCGGGGACGGAAAGATACGAGCAGTACTTC. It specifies CASSAGTERYEQYF.

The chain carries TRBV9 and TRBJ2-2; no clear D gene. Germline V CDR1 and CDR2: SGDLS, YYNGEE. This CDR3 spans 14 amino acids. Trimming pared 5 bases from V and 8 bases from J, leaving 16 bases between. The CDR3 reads CASSNEVSRGELFF. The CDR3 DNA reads TGTGCCAGCAGTAACGAGGTTTCTAGAGGGGAGCTGTTTTTT. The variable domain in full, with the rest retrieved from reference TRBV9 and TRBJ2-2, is DSGVTQTPKHLITATGQRVTLRCSPRSGDLSVYWYQQSLDQGLQFLIQYYNGEERAKGNILERFSAQQFPDLHSELNLSSLELGDSALYFCASSNEVSRGELFFGEGSRLTVL.

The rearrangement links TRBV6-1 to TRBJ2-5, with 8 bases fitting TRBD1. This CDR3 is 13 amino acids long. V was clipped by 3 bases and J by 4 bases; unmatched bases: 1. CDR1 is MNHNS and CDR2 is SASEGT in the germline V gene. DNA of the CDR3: TGTGCCAGCAGTGAGGACAGGGCAGAGACCCAGTACTTC. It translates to CASSEDRAETQYF.